This T cell receptor beta chain was sequenced in a study of blood T cell repertoires in COVID-19. Study summary: Both acute and convalescent COVID-19 samples were obtained from the United States, Italy and Spain. PBMCs, B-cell-depleted T cells, or T cells were the source of the cDNA or gDNA that made up the material.

Trimming took 1 base from V and 8 from J; bases not matched to a gene: 8. The CDR3 runs 15 residues. In germline, CDR1 is SGHRS, CDR2 YFSETQ. Authors' methods: By means of reference gene primer amplification, nucleated cell counts were estimated. Sequencing was performed with immunoSEQ multiplex PCR; in TCRdb, only in-frame clones are kept and a portion is missing. For V, J and clone size, that table is used; D and trimming come from the DNA. The sample holds roughly 36,000 clones, 75% to 90% seen once. The rearrangement uses TRBV5-1 and TRBJ2-1; 8 positions agree with TRBD2. This TCR was sampled from a man between 60 and 70 years old with acute or convalescent COVID-19. Sequenced material: peripheral blood. DNA for the CDR3: TGCGCCAGCAGCTTGACCGGGACTAGTAGCTATGAGCAGTTCTTC. Amino acid sequence: CASSLTGTSSYEQFF.